This T cell receptor (beta chain) was captured by sequencing in a study of OX40 agonist ivuxolimab in advanced cancers. Generated by immunoSEQ multiplex PCR, the TCRdb table keeps only in-frame clones and is missing some. The sample lists approximately 71,000 clones, around 94% occurring once. Baseline, cycle 4 day 1, and cycle 7 day 1 were the blood sampling points. After removal of 4 bases from V and 4 bases from J, the junction contained 8 bases not matched to a gene. Germline lookup yields CDR1 SGDLS and CDR2 YYNGEE. This CDR3 region has 15 residues. About this clone: Its target is not known.

Study-level findings and limits: Compared with CD4+, CD8+ T cells on average had more expanded clones. CD4+ and CD8+ blood T cells expanded clonally by week 6 at 0.1 to 3.0 mg/kg.

The chain joins TRBV9 to TRBJ2-3; 8 bases map to TRBD2. Sequenced here: CD4+ or CD8+ T cells sorted from blood, sampled in a trial of the OX40 agonist ivuxolimab. This receptor was identified in an adult with an advanced solid tumor such as melanoma, head and neck, liver or kidney cancer. CDR3 in DNA: TGTGCCAGCAGCCCAAGCGGGAGCGGGGCAGATACGCAGTATTTT. This codes for CASSPSGSGADTQYF.